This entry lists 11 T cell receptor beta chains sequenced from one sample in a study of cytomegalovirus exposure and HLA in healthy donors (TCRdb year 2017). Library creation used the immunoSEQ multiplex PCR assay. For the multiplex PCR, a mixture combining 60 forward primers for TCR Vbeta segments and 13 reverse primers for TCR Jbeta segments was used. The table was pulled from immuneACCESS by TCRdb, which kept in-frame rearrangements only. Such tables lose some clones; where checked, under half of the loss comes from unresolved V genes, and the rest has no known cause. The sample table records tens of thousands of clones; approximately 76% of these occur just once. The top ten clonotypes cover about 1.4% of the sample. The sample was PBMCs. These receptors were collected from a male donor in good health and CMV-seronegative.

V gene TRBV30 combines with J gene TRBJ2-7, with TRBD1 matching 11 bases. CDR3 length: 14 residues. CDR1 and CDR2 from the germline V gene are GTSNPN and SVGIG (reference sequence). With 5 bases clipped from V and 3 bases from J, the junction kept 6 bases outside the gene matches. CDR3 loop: CAWLRDRGNYEQYF. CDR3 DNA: TGTGCCTGGCTCCGGGACAGGGGGAACTACGAGCAGTACTTC. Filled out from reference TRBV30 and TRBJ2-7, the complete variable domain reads SQTIHQWPATLVQPVGSPLSLECTVEGTSNPNLYWYRQAAGRGLQLLFYSVGIGQISSEVPQNLSASRPQDRQFILSSKKLLLSDSGFYLCAWLRDRGNYEQYFGPGTRLTVT.

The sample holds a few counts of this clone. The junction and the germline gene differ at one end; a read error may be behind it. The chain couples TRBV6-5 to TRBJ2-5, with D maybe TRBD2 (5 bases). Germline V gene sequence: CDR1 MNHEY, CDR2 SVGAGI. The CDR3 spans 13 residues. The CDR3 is CASKRVPREAQYF. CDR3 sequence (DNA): TGTGCCAGCAAGAGGGTACCAAGAGAGGCCCAGTACTTC.

In DNA, the CDR3 is TGTGCCAGTAGTATAAGGGTCGCCCAGGGGAATGAAAAACTGTTTTTT. Translation gives CASSIRVAQGNEKLFF. This sequence joins TRBV19 and TRBJ1-4, with D maybe TRBD1 (6 bases). Germline V gene data show CDR1 as LNHDA and CDR2 as SQIVND (reference sequence). V was trimmed by 2 bases and J by 5 bases, leaving 15 bases between them. This CDR3 spans 16 amino acids.

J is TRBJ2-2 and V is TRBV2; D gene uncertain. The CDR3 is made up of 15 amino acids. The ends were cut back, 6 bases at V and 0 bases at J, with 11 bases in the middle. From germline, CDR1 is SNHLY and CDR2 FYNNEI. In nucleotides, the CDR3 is TGTGCCAGCAGGGTTCAGCGAGCGAACACCGGGGAGCTGTTTTTT. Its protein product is CASRVQRANTGELFF.

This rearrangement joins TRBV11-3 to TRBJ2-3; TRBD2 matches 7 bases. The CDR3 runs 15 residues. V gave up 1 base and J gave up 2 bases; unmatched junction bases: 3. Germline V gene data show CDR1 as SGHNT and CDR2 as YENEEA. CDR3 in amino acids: CASSLGAGYTDTQYF. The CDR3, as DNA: TGTGCCAGCAGCTTAGGAGCGGGATACACAGATACGCAGTATTTT.

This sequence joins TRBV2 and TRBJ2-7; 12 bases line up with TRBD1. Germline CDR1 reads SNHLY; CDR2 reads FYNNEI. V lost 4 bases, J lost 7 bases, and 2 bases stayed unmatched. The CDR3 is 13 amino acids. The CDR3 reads CASSGDRGREQYF. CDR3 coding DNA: TGTGCCAGCAGTGGGGACAGGGGGCGGGAGCAGTACTTC.

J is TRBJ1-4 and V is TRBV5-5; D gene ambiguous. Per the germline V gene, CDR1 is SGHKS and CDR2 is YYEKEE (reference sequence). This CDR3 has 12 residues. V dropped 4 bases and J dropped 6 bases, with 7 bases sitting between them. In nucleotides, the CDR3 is TGTGCCAGCAGCGAGTATGATGAAAAACTGTTTTTT. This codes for CASSEYDEKLFF.

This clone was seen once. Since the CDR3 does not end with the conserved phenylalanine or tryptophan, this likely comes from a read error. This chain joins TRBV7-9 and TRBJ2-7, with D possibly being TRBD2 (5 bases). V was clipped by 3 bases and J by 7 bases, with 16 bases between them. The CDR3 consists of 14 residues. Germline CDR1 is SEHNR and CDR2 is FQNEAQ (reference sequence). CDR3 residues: CASSLLASSREQYL. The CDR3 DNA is TGTGCCAGCAGCTTGCTAGCCTCCTCTAGGGAGCAGTACCTC.

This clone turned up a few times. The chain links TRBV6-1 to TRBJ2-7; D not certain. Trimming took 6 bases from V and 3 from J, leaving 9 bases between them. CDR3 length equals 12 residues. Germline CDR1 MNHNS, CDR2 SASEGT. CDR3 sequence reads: CASSLEIYEQYF. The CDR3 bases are TGTGCCAGCAGCCTTGAGATCTACGAGCAGTACTTC.

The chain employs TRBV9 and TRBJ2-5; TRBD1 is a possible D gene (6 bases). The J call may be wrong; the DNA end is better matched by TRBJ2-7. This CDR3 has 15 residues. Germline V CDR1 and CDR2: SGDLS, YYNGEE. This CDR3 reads CASSVTGSADYEQYF. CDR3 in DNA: TGTGCCAGCAGCGTCACAGGGTCGGCCGACTACGAGCAGTACTTC.

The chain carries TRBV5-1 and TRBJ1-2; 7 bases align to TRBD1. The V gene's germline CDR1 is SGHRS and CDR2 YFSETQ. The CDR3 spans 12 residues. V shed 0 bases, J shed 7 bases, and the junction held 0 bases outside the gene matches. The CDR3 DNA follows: TGCGCCAGCAGCTTGGCAGGGGGTGGCTACACCTTC. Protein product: CASSLAGGGYTF.